This T cell receptor (beta chain) was documented in a study of cytomegalovirus exposure and HLA in healthy donors. General study points: TRBV6-2, TRBV6-3 and some other V segments were unresolvable in 87-base-pair reads.

CDR3 length: 14 amino acids. Per the germline V gene, CDR1 is MDHEN and CDR2 is SYDVKM. V lost 3 bases to trimming and J lost 3 bases, with 11 bases between them. This clone was recorded a few times. The target antigen is unknown. The primer mix had 60 Vbeta and 13 Jbeta primers. Using immunoSEQ multiplex PCR, the repertoire was profiled, and TCRdb retains in-frame clones only, with some absent. The sample has under 250,000 clones; around 77% are singletons. This receptor was obtained from a woman aged 25 to 45 in good health and CMV-seronegative. The sequencing sample was made of PBMCs. The genes are TRBV28 and TRBJ2-5, with a possible D match to TRBD2 (5 bases). The CDR3 region has the DNA TGTGCCAGCAGTTTCGGCGGGTTCGAAGAGACCCAGTACTTC. It encodes CASSFGGFEETQYF.